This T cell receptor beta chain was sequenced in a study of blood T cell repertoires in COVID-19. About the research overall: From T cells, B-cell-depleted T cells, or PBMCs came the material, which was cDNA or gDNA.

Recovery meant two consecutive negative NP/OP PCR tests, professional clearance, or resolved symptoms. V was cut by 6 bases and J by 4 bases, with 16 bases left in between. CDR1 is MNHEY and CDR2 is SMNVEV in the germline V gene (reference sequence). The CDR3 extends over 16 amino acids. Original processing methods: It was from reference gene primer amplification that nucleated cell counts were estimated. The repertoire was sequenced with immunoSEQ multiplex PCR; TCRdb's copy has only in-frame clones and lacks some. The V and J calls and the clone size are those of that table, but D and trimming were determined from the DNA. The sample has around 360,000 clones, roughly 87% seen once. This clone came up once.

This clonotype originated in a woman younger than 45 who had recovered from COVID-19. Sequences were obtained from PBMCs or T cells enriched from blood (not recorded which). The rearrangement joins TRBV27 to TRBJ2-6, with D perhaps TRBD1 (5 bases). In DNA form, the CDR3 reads TGTGCCAGCAGGGGGCCTCGGACGGCCGGGGCCAACGTCCTGACTTTC. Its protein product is CASRGPRTAGANVLTF.